This section outlines one T cell receptor beta chain sequence together with its context. Its matching antigen is unknown. The data stem from a study of yellow fever vaccine responses in identical twins. TCRdb re-called the RT-PCR reads with MiXCR, one entry per CDR3 protein. The data show about 19,000 distinct CDR3 sequences, nearly 70% seen once. Points from the study as a whole: The authors reported partly convergent, partly personalized vaccine responses in identical twins.

The specimen was T cells from blood (PBMCs), unsorted or a sorted subset (not recorded which), collected before or after yellow fever vaccination (not recorded which). The clonotype originates from a woman under 30 who received the yellow fever vaccine.

The CDR3 bases are TGCAGCGTTGATCGCCCGTATACTAGCCTCGAATCCTACAATGAGCAGTTCTTC. Its protein is CSVDRPYTSLESYNEQFF. This chain joins TRBV29-1 and TRBJ2-1; D might be TRBD2 (6 bases). The ends were cut back, 3 bases at V and 1 base at J, with 22 bases in the middle. Looked up from germline, CDR1 is SQVTM and CDR2 is ANQGSEA. The CDR3 runs 18 residues.